Listed here is a single T cell receptor (beta chain). No antigen is known for it. V shed 1 base and J 4 bases; nucleotides not matched to a gene: 13. Germline CDR1 reads SGHVS; CDR2 reads FNYEAQ. This CDR3 is built from 17 residues. This sample was included in a study of STAT3 mutations in large granular lymphocyte leukemia. Study information: Roughly half of the longitudinally sequenced T-LGLL patients carried detectable canonical activating STAT3 mutations.

Findings and caveats of the study: In about 30% of the 18 patients, new TCR clonotypes emerged after therapy. Persisting codominant clonotypes may have hidden a small pathogenic clone. Every T-LGLL patient had at least one immunodominant TCRbeta clonotype.

Average productive template count per sample was around 40,000. TCRdb's table, derived via immunoSEQ multiplex PCR, lists solely in-frame clones and lacks some. The data contain fewer than 8,500 clones, roughly nine tenths of them singletons. The TCR originated in a man aged 50-60 years with T-cell large granular lymphocyte leukemia. Some clones in this sample may be carry-over from other donors' samples. V is TRBV7-6 and J is TRBJ2-7, with 7 bases that match TRBD2. Sequencing was carried out using peripheral blood mononuclear cells. CDR3 nucleotide sequence: TGTGCCAGCAGCTTAGACGGGGGGACCAGAGGGGCTTACGAGCAGTACTTC. This sequence encodes CASSLDGGTRGAYEQYF.